These 11 T cell receptor beta chains share one sample of origin, sequenced in a study of Ad26.COV2.S vaccination and SARS-CoV-2 variants (dated by TCRdb to the early 2020s). The treatment or condition label corresponds to: around 19 received Ad26.COV2.S at low or high dose, single or two shots; 5 received placebo; per-sample allocation not given. Repertoires of vaccine and placebo recipients were sequenced from samples collected on day 63 after the first injection. The library was generated by the immunoSEQ multiplex PCR assay. TCRdb retrieved this table from immuneACCESS and kept in-frame rearrangements only. Not all clones are present; in checked studies, unresolved V genes account for under half, and no reason is known for the remainder. Across this sample there are about 400,000 clones, with approximately 91% seen only once. The top ten constitute 1.9% of the sample. Sequencing was performed on peripheral blood, taken in a trial of Ad26.COV2.S vaccine versus placebo. These receptors were collected from a person between 18 and 60 years old who received the Ad26.COV2.S COVID-19 vaccine or a placebo.

The rearrangement joins TRBV7-6 to TRBJ2-5; the D is unclear. The CDR3 has 15 amino acids. CDR1 is SGHVS, CDR2 FNYEAQ, per germline. V lost 1 base and J lost 0, with 9 bases in between. CDR3 sequence (DNA): TGTGCCAGCAGCTTAGACCAGTTGTACCAAGAGACCCAGTACTTC. As protein: CASSLDQLYQETQYF.

V usage is TRBV19 and J usage is TRBJ1-3; D possibly corresponds to TRBD1 (6 bases). Germline CDR1 reads LNHDA; CDR2 reads SQIVND (reference sequence). V dropped 5 bases and J dropped 4 bases, with 12 bases sitting between them. The CDR3 has 14 amino acids. The CDR3 DNA reads TGTGCCAGTAGTCTCGGACAGCTAGGAAACACCATATATTTT. It yields the protein CASSLGQLGNTIYF.

The chain combines TRBV7-2 with TRBJ2-1; D is possibly TRBD1 (5 bases). V lost 2 bases and J lost 0, with 8 bases in between. The CDR3 contains 15 residues. Germline CDR1 reads SGHTA; CDR2 reads FQGNSA. In nucleotides, the CDR3 is TGTGCCAGCAGCTTAACCCAGGGCTCCTACAATGAGCAGTTCTTC. This translates into CASSLTQGSYNEQFF.

V usage is TRBV28 and J usage is TRBJ2-5; possibly TRBD1 or TRBD2 for D (5 bases each). Trimming shortened V by 7 bases and J by 8 bases, and 20 bases separated the two germline ends. Germline V gene lookup returns CDR1 MDHEN and CDR2 SYDVKM. The CDR3 has 14 amino acids. CDR3 coding DNA: TGTGCCAGCATAGCCTCCGGGCGCCGGGGCACCCAGTACTTC. Translation gives CASIASGRRGTQYF.

The rearrangement joins TRBV15 to TRBJ1-5, with 7 bases that match TRBD1. CDR1 is LNHNV, CDR2 YYDKDF, per germline (reference sequence). The V gene end was trimmed by 0 bases and the J gene end by 0 bases; junction bases not matched to a gene: 11. CDR3 length: 19 residues. CDR3 coding DNA: TGTGCCACCAGCAGAGATCTAGAGACAGGGCGGTATAGCAATCAGCCCCAGCATTTT. The encoded protein is CATSRDLETGRYSNQPQHF.

The chain uses TRBV5-1 and TRBJ2-1; 7 bases agree with TRBD1. The length of the CDR3 is 15 residues. V dropped 0 bases and J dropped 8; count of bases not matched to a gene: 8. CDR1 and CDR2 (germline): SGHRS, YFSETQ. The CDR3, as DNA: TGCGCCAGCAGCTTGGCGGGACAGAGGATCCATGAGCAGTTCTTC. Translating gives CASSLAGQRIHEQFF.

This chain links TRBV19 with TRBJ2-7, with 7 positions matching TRBD2. Trimming at V came to 2 bases and at J to 2 bases, leaving 3 bases not matched to a gene. This CDR3 is 14 amino acids long. CDR1 is LNHDA, CDR2 SQIVND, per germline (reference sequence). CDR3 sequence: CASSISSGPYEQYF. In DNA form, the CDR3 reads TGTGCCAGTAGTATATCTAGCGGACCCTACGAGCAGTACTTC. The full variable domain, rest sourced from reference TRBV19 and TRBJ2-7, is DGGITQSPKYLFRKEGQNVTLSCEQNLNHDAMYWYRQDPGQGLRLIYYSQIVNDFQKGDIAEGYSVSREKKESFPLTVTSAQKNPTAFYLCASSISSGPYEQYFGPGTRLTVT.

The chain carries TRBV11-2 and TRBJ2-4; D is ambiguous. CDR3 length: 15 amino acids. The germline gives CDR1 SGHAT, CDR2 FQNNGV. Trimming took off 8 bases at V and 4 bases at J, with 18 bases between the two ends. CDR3 DNA: TGTGCCAGCGCCCTGGGGAACCTCTATAAAAACATTCAGTACTTC. Encoded protein: CASALGNLYKNIQYF.

This clone was seen a handful of times. CDR3 in DNA: TGTGCCAGTAGACATGTCGGTCGTCCAGGGAATGGCTACACCTTC. Amino acid sequence: CASRHVGRPGNGYTF. This sequence joins TRBV19 and TRBJ1-2, with a possible D match to TRBD1 (5 bases). The CDR3 runs 15 residues. The germline CDR1 and CDR2 sequences are LNHDA and SQIVND (reference sequence). The ends were cut back, 6 bases at V and 6 bases at J, with 20 bases in the middle.

This chain joins TRBV2 and TRBJ1-4, with TRBD1 as a possible D gene (6 bases). The V and J ends lost 0 bases and 8 bases respectively, with 13 bases between them. Germline lookup yields CDR1 SNHLY and CDR2 FYNNEI. The CDR3 is 15 amino acids. DNA for the CDR3: TGTGCCAGCAGTGAAGCGCGGGGGGCTGAGGAAAAACTGTTTTTT. It translates to CASSEARGAEEKLFF.

The chain uses TRBV6-6 and TRBJ2-7; 9 bases match TRBD2. CDR1 is MNHNY, CDR2 SVGAGI, per germline (reference sequence). CDR3 length equals 16 residues. Trimming cost V 0 bases and J 2 bases; bases outside gene matches: 5. The CDR3 reads CASSYSSSGSAYEQYF. In DNA form, the CDR3 reads TGTGCCAGCAGTTACTCGAGTAGCGGGAGTGCCTACGAGCAGTACTTC.